A single sample gave rise to the 30 T cell receptor beta chains below, sequenced in a study of cytomegalovirus exposure and HLA in healthy donors. Researchers ran the PCR with 60 Vbeta and 13 Jbeta primers. Clones were sequenced by immunoSEQ multiplex PCR, and TCRdb holds only the in-frame ones, with some missing. Altogether some 150,000 clones are present, 76% being singletons, with the ten largest covering about 1.7%. Source material: PBMCs. Receptor source: a female donor in good health and CMV-seropositive.

This chain connects TRBV7-9 to TRBJ2-1, with 7 bases matching TRBD2. CDR1 SEHNR and CDR2 FQNEAQ come from the germline V gene (reference sequence). This CDR3 is 16 amino acids long. V shed 5 bases and J 0 bases; nucleotides not matched to a gene: 7. The CDR3 here is CASSAIGGSSYNEQFF. DNA of the CDR3: TGTGCCAGCAGCGCCATCGGGGGGAGCTCCTACAATGAGCAGTTCTTC.

Here the CDR3 DNA reads TGTGCCAGCAGTCATCAACGGGAGAGGTTCGGGACCCAGTACTTC. This gives the protein CASSHQRERFGTQYF. This chain connects TRBV27 to TRBJ2-5; a possible D gene is TRBD2 (6 bases). The V end lost 5 bases, the J end lost 7 bases, and 20 bases lay between the germline ends. The CDR3 is made up of 15 amino acids. CDR1 is MNHEY, CDR2 SMNVEV, per germline (reference sequence).

This clone was observed a few times. The gene calls are TRBV7-9 and TRBJ2-6; perhaps TRBD1 as D (6 bases). CDR1 and CDR2 (germline): SEHNR, FQNEAQ (reference sequence). The V end lost 0 bases, the J end lost 2 bases, and 11 bases lay between the germline ends. The CDR3 runs to 17 residues. The CDR3 bases are TGTGCCAGCAGCTTAGCGCGTGGGGGCGCTGGGGCCAACGTCCTGACTTTC. It translates to CASSLARGGAGANVLTF.

The rearrangement uses TRBV2 and TRBJ1-1, with D possibly TRBD1 on 5 matching bases. V was pared by 4 bases and J by 5 bases, with 23 bases between. The germline V gene encodes CDR1 SNHLY and CDR2 FYNNEI. This CDR3 has 17 residues. CDR3 region: CASSGVDYRTFNTEAFF. CDR3 nucleotides: TGTGCCAGCAGTGGAGTGGATTATCGGACATTTAATACTGAAGCTTTCTTT.

This chain joins TRBV15 and TRBJ2-7; the D gene is possibly TRBD1 (5 bases). The CDR3 has 15 amino acids. Germline V CDR1 and CDR2: LNHNV, YYDKDF (reference sequence). V was pared by 0 bases and J by 0 bases, with 9 bases between. The DNA for the CDR3 is TGTGCCACCAGCAGAGATGGCAGGGACTCCTACGAGCAGTACTTC. Amino acid sequence: CATSRDGRDSYEQYF.

This chain joins TRBV28 and TRBJ2-7; possibly TRBD1 for D (6 bases). The germline V and J ends were trimmed by 6 bases and 0 bases, with 12 bases remaining between them. Germline lookup yields CDR1 MDHEN and CDR2 SYDVKM. This CDR3 region has 14 residues. CDR3 loop: CASRPQGTSYEQYF. The CDR3 DNA sequence: TGTGCCAGCAGACCTCAGGGGACCTCCTACGAGCAGTACTTC.

The gene calls are TRBV27 and TRBJ2-4, with D uncertain. CDR3 size: 13 residues. V lost 4 bases and J lost 6, with 10 bases in between. CDR1 MNHEY and CDR2 SMNVEV come from the germline V gene (reference sequence). DNA for the CDR3: TGTGCCAGCAGTTCACCCAATAGAAACATTCAGTACTTC. Its protein product is CASSSPNRNIQYF.

The chain employs TRBV7-9 and TRBJ2-1, with 10 nucleotides matching TRBD2. This CDR3 region has 14 residues. Germline loops: CDR1 SEHNR, CDR2 FQNEAQ (reference sequence). J gave up 4 bases and V 5 bases, and 2 bases lay outside the gene matches. The CDR3 DNA reads as TGTGCCAGCAGCCCTAGCGGGAGATACAATGAGCAGTTCTTC. Amino acids: CASSPSGRYNEQFF.

The rearrangement links TRBV15 to TRBJ2-2, with TRBD1 matching 8 bases. Germline CDR1 reads LNHNV; CDR2 reads YYDKDF (reference sequence). This CDR3 spans 16 amino acids. Losses at the gene ends were 0 bases for V and 7 bases for J; bases not matched to a gene: 7. The DNA for the CDR3 is TGTGCCACCAGCAGAGATTTGGCAGGGGGCAACGGGGAGCTGTTTTTT. Its protein product is CATSRDLAGGNGELFF.

This sequence joins TRBV6-1 and TRBJ1-5; no firm D call. This CDR3 spans 12 amino acids. Deletions cut 1 base from V and 6 bases from J, with 4 bases between. Germline CDR1 reads MNHNS; CDR2 reads SASEGT. The CDR3 reads CASSEEPQPQHF. In nucleotides, the CDR3 is TGTGCCAGCAGTGAAGAGCCTCAGCCCCAGCATTTT.

This clone has only one observation. The chain uses TRBV4-1 and TRBJ2-4; 7 positions match TRBD2. This CDR3 is 17 amino acids long. Germline-derived CDR1 and CDR2 are MGHRA and YSYEKL. Losses at the gene ends were 1 base for V and 0 bases for J; bases not matched to a gene: 6. CDR3 sequence: CASSQGLAMGAKNIQYF. In DNA, the CDR3 is TGCGCCAGCAGCCAAGGACTAGCAATGGGAGCCAAAAACATTCAGTACTTC.

The chain recombines TRBV7-2 with TRBJ2-7; TRBD2 matches at 7 bases. The CDR3 length is 15 residues. J lost 3 bases, V lost 2 bases, and 7 bases had no gene match. Germline CDR1 and CDR2: SGHTA and FQGNSA. DNA of the CDR3: TGTGCCAGCAGCTTAAGCTTTCGGGGGGACTACGAGCAGTACTTC. It codes for CASSLSFRGDYEQYF.

This chain connects TRBV2 to TRBJ1-2, with D possibly matching TRBD1 (5 bases). This CDR3 contains 13 residues. V lost 10 bases, J lost 2 bases, and 14 bases lay in between. Germline V lookup: CDR1 SNHLY, CDR2 FYNNEI. DNA for the CDR3: TGTGCCATTCTTCTCAGGGTGAACTATGGCTACACCTTC. It translates to CAILLRVNYGYTF.

This chain uses TRBV7-9 with TRBJ1-4; possibly TRBD1 for D (5 bases). The CDR3 spans 14 residues. Trimming shortened V by 2 bases and J by 5 bases, and 9 bases separated the two germline ends. In germline, CDR1 is SEHNR, CDR2 FQNEAQ (reference sequence). The CDR3: CASSLSAGNEKLFF. The CDR3 DNA sequence: TGTGCCAGCAGCTTAAGTGCAGGGAATGAAAAACTGTTTTTT.

The J gene is TRBJ2-5, the V gene TRBV10-3; 10 bases agree with TRBD1. The CDR3 extends over 14 amino acids. Germline V gene sequence: CDR1 ENHRY, CDR2 SYGVKD. J was trimmed by 6 bases and V by 2 bases; bases with no gene match: 3. DNA for the CDR3: TGTGCCATCAGTGAGGGGACAGGGGTCCAGACCCAGTACTTC. It encodes CAISEGTGVQTQYF.

The chain employs TRBV7-6 and TRBJ2-7, with TRBD2 matching over 14 bases. J was trimmed by 0 bases and V by 8 bases; bases with no gene match: 9. CDR1 is SGHVS and CDR2 is FNYEAQ in the germline V gene. This CDR3 has 17 amino acids. CDR3 DNA: TGTGCCAGCCGAGGACTAGCGGGAGGAACAAGCTCCTACGAGCAGTACTTC. Translating gives CASRGLAGGTSSYEQYF.

The chain has TRBV19 and TRBJ2-2; 7 bases align to TRBD1. CDR3 size: 14 residues. J lost 4 bases, V lost 7 bases, and 6 bases had no gene match. Germline CDR1 LNHDA, CDR2 SQIVND (reference sequence). The CDR3 sequence: CASKLAGGTGELFF. The CDR3 DNA sequence: TGTGCCAGTAAATTGGCAGGGGGCACCGGGGAGCTGTTTTTT. The full variable domain, with the rest looked up from reference TRBV19 and TRBJ2-2, is DGGITQSPKYLFRKEGQNVTLSCEQNLNHDAMYWYRQDPGQGLRLIYYSQIVNDFQKGDIAEGYSVSREKKESFPLTVTSAQKNPTAFYLCASKLAGGTGELFFGEGSRLTVL.

V gene TRBV20-1 combines with J gene TRBJ2-7; D is unresolved. CDR3 size: 11 residues. Germline V gene data show CDR1 as DFQATT and CDR2 as SNEGSKA (reference sequence). V was shortened by 3 bases and J by 4 bases, with 7 bases between the two germline ends. The CDR3 loop reads CSARLIYEQYF. In nucleotides, the CDR3 is TGCAGTGCTAGGCTAATATACGAGCAGTACTTC.

The chain links TRBV5-4 to TRBJ1-2, with TRBD1 matching 7 bases. The V segment lost 0 bases and the J segment 0 bases; nucleotides outside the gene matches: 8. This CDR3 contains 17 residues. Germline CDR1 and CDR2: SGHNT and YYREEE (reference sequence). CDR3 loop: CASSLGTAGGANYGYTF. The CDR3 bases are TGTGCCAGCAGCTTGGGGACGGCAGGGGGAGCTAACTATGGCTACACCTTC.

The chain combines TRBV28 with TRBJ1-5, with D perhaps matching TRBD1 (5 bases). CDR1 is MDHEN, CDR2 SYDVKM, per germline. The CDR3 consists of 16 residues. Deletions cut 2 bases from V and 1 base from J, with 12 bases between. CDR3 sequence: CASSLMGGVSNQPQHF. For the CDR3, the DNA is TGTGCCAGCAGTTTAATGGGGGGGGTAAGCAATCAGCCCCAGCATTTT.

The V call is TRBV5-6, the J call TRBJ2-5; tentative D call: TRBD2 (7 bases). The CDR3 consists of 16 residues. The V end was cut by 4 bases, the J end by 1 base, with 17 bases between. Germline-derived CDR1 and CDR2 are SGHDT and YYEEEE. CDR3 DNA sequence: TGTGCCAGCAGCCCCCAGTGGGGGGGCGGCCAAGAGACCCAGTACTTC. Amino acids: CASSPQWGGGQETQYF.

The chain is built from TRBV19 and TRBJ2-1; 9 nucleotides align to TRBD2. CDR1 and CDR2 (germline): LNHDA, SQIVND (reference sequence). This CDR3 spans 16 amino acids. J was trimmed by 9 bases and V by 3 bases; bases with no gene match: 12. The CDR3 region has the DNA TGTGCCAGTAGTATCGCTAGCGGGACCTTCTGGGGTGAGCAGTTCTTC. Residues: CASSIASGTFWGEQFF.

The V and J genes are TRBV5-1 and TRBJ2-5, with TRBD1 matching 7 bases. The V gene's germline CDR1 is SGHRS and CDR2 YFSETQ. CDR3 length equals 14 residues. V shed 5 bases, J shed 5 bases, and the junction held 9 bases outside the gene matches. CDR3 region: CASRSDREWETQYF. The CDR3 DNA is TGCGCCAGCAGGTCCGACAGGGAGTGGGAGACCCAGTACTTC.

The CDR3 spells CASSSRANYGYTF. CDR3 sequence (DNA): TGTGCCAGCAGTTCCCGGGCTAACTATGGCTACACCTTC. This chain uses TRBV6-5 with TRBJ1-2; D unresolved. In germline, CDR1 is MNHEY, CDR2 SVGAGI. The length of the CDR3 is 13 residues. Trimming took off 4 bases at V and 0 bases at J, with 6 bases between the two ends.

This clone was recorded only once. The chain carries TRBV19 and TRBJ1-4; 7 bases agree with TRBD1. In germline, CDR1 is LNHDA, CDR2 SQIVND (reference sequence). J was trimmed by 0 bases and V by 5 bases; bases with no gene match: 3. The CDR3 is 15 residues long. The CDR3 loop reads CASSHTGATNEKLFF. In nucleotides, the CDR3 is TGTGCCAGTAGTCATACAGGGGCAACTAATGAAAAACTGTTTTTT.

The rearrangement uses TRBV9 and TRBJ2-1; the match to TRBD1 covers 7 bases. J was trimmed by 7 bases and V by 1 base; bases with no gene match: 5. The CDR3 length is 14 residues. Looked up from germline, CDR1 is SGDLS and CDR2 is YYNGEE. The CDR3 DNA sequence: TGTGCCAGCAGCGTATCATACAGGGGTAATGAGCAGTTCTTC. This sequence encodes CASSVSYRGNEQFF.

The rearrangement uses TRBV18 and TRBJ2-7; 9 nucleotides align to TRBD2. CDR1 is KGHSH, CDR2 LQKENI, per germline. This CDR3 spans 15 amino acids. Trimming took 2 bases from V and 2 from J; bases not matched to a gene: 4. The chain's CDR3 is CASSPMTSGPYEQYF. The CDR3, as DNA: TGTGCCAGCTCACCAATGACTAGCGGCCCCTACGAGCAGTACTTC.

The CDR3 bases are TGTGCCAGCAGCACACAGGGTAGGAACACTGAAGCTTTCTTT. Encoded protein: CASSTQGRNTEAFF. The rearrangement links TRBV7-8 to TRBJ1-1, with a weak D call TRBD1 (6 bases). The CDR3 has 14 amino acids. Germline CDR1 is SGHVS and CDR2 is FQNEAQ. The V and J ends lost 5 bases and 1 base respectively, with 11 bases between them.

The V and J genes are TRBV19 and TRBJ2-7; D might be TRBD2 (6 bases). The CDR3 runs 16 residues. Germline assignment: CDR1 LNHDA and CDR2 SQIVND (reference sequence). V shed 4 bases and J shed 0 bases, with 16 bases lying between them. The CDR3 region is CASSNLGEAGSYEQYF. The CDR3 DNA follows: TGTGCCAGTAGTAACCTGGGGGAGGCCGGCTCCTACGAGCAGTACTTC.

The chain combines TRBV19 with TRBJ1-3; a weak D match, TRBD1 (6 bases). Germline CDR1 is LNHDA and CDR2 is SQIVND (reference sequence). Trimming left V 3 bases short and J 2 bases short, with 8 bases between. This CDR3 has 14 residues. For the CDR3, the DNA is TGTGCCAGTAGTATGGGGGCCACTGGAAACACCATATATTTT. Encoded protein: CASSMGATGNTIYF.